These T cell receptor beta chains were read from a single sample in a study of monozygotic twins with inflammatory bowel disease. TCRdb re-called the 5' RACE reads; every CDR3 protein appears as one record, without DNA. The sample table sets out 140,000 to 150,000 distinct CDR3 sequences. The sample consisted of blood. These receptors were collected from a human donor with ulcerative colitis or Crohn's disease, or a healthy co-twin of an affected twin (not recorded which). CDR3s include the opening cysteine and the closing phenylalanine or tryptophan.

j_gene: TRBJ2-1
v_gene: TRBV24-1
CDR3aa: CATSVSGRAQSYNEQFF

j_gene: TRBJ1-5
v_gene: TRBV28
CDR3aa: CASSPPVQPQHF

j_gene: TRBJ1-1
v_gene: TRBV5-4
CDR3aa: CASRRWDGNTEAFF

j_gene: TRBJ2-5
v_gene: TRBV9
CDR3aa: CASSVALTGSEETQYF

j_gene: TRBJ1-3
v_gene: TRBV19
CDR3aa: CASGNPGNTIYF

j_gene: TRBJ2-3
v_gene: TRBV12-5
CDR3aa: CASGLEVAGDTQYF

j_gene: TRBJ1-2
v_gene: TRBV7-9
CDR3aa: CASSLDGYGYTF

j_gene: TRBJ2-7
v_gene: TRBV29-1
CDR3aa: CSVKWEGLPYEQYF

j_gene: TRBJ2-7
v_gene: TRBV24-1
CDR3aa: CATSDSTWGYEQYF

j_gene: TRBJ2-7
v_gene: TRBV20-1
CDR3aa: CSVMTELSSYEQYF

j_gene: TRBJ1-1
v_gene: TRBV11-2
CDR3aa: CASSWKGEYTEAFF

j_gene: TRBJ1-4
v_gene: TRBV4-3
CDR3aa: CASSLTPIDSGGPPTNEKLFF

j_gene: TRBJ1-6
v_gene: TRBV2
CDR3aa: CASRGSTGWGSPLHF

j_gene: TRBJ2-3
v_gene: TRBV6-1
CDR3aa: CASSESVPADTQYF

j_gene: TRBJ1-1
v_gene: TRBV25-1
CDR3aa: CASRGVSWRDTEAFF

j_gene: TRBJ1-3
v_gene: TRBV28
CDR3aa: CASSERGVSGNTIYF

j_gene: TRBJ1-5
v_gene: TRBV6-1
CDR3aa: CASSGGVGGRRGQPQHF